This T cell receptor (beta chain) was recorded in a study of blood T cell repertoires in COVID-19. Study background: The samples span acute and convalescent COVID-19 from the United States, Italy and Spain.

CDR1 and CDR2 from the germline V gene are MNHEY and SVGAGI. The V gene lost 8 bases and the J gene lost 0 bases, with 5 bases spanning the gap. This CDR3 is 12 amino acids long. In the study's own analysis: Reference gene primer amplification gave estimated nucleated cell counts. Libraries were prepared by immunoSEQ multiplex PCR; TCRdb keeps only in-frame clonotypes and omits some of them. D and trimming were read from the DNA, whereas the V and J calls and clone size are those reported in that table. The sample lists about 66,000 clones; less than 85% were seen once. V is TRBV6-5 and J is TRBJ1-3; D is ambiguous. This TCR was sampled from a man in his sixties with acute or convalescent COVID-19. Sequencing used peripheral blood. The CDR3 coding sequence is TGTGCCAGCCGGGGCTCTGGAAACACCATATATTTT. It yields the protein CASRGSGNTIYF.